This is a list of T cell receptor beta chains from one sample in a study of cytomegalovirus exposure and HLA in healthy donors. The data were produced by immunoSEQ multiplex PCR, yet TCRdb's version contains in-frame clones alone and is incomplete. The sample includes 150,000 to 200,000 clones, around 80% of them seen just once. The sample comprised PBMCs. The receptors here all came from a woman in her fifties or sixties in good health and CMV-seropositive. CDR3s include the opening cysteine and the closing phenylalanine or tryptophan. The D gene is left open where the match is weak.

17,TRBJ2-6,TRBV27,.,TGTGCCAGCACGGACCCGCGACAGGCTACTGGGGCCAACGTCCTGACTTTC,CASTDPRQATGANVLTF
13,TRBJ2-3,TRBV29-1,.,TGCAGCGTTGCTGGGCCAAACACAGATACGCAGTATTTT,CSVAGPNTDTQYF
14,TRBJ2-5,TRBV5-6,TRBD2,TGTGCCAGCAGCTGGGGCGGGAGCACAGAGACCCAGTACTTC,CASSWGGSTETQYF
20,TRBJ1-1,TRBV23-1,.,TGCGCCAGCAGTCAATTTAGGATCCAGGAGGGGCATCGAGGGAACACTGAAGCTTTCTTT,CASSQFRIQEGHRGNTEAFF
12,TRBJ1-2,TRBV29-1,.,TGCAGCGTTGAAGGCAGGGACTATGGCTACACCTTC,CSVEGRDYGYTF
13,TRBJ1-4,TRBV2,TRBD1,TGTGCCAGCAGAGGGACAGCTAGGGAAAAACTGTTTTTT,CASRGTAREKLFF
14,TRBJ2-1,TRBV6-5,.,TGTGCCAGCAGTTACGGACAGATTTACAATGAGCAGTTCTTC,CASSYGQIYNEQFF
14,TRBJ1-5,TRBV7-2,.,TGTGCCAGCAGCTTCTACAGGGCGGAACAGCCCCAGCATTTT,CASSFYRAEQPQHF
15,TRBJ2-3,TRBV21-1,.,TGTGCCAGCAGCAAAGAGCGACTTTACACAGATACGCAGTATTTT,CASSKERLYTDTQYF
12,TRBJ2-3,TRBV6-1,.,TGTGCCAGCAGTGAAGTAGCAGATACGCAGTATTTT,CASSEVADTQYF